One sample yielded the 8 T cell receptor beta chains listed below, sequenced in a study of OX40 agonist ivuxolimab in advanced cancers. The method behind the library was the immunoSEQ multiplex PCR assay. This is the immuneACCESS table as TCRdb keeps it, with only in-frame sequences that have V and J called. A part of the clones is gone; compared with another copy, unresolved V genes explain less than half, and the rest is unexplained. Across this sample there are approximately 120,000 clones, with roughly 92% seen only once. The ten most abundant clones make up 0.65% to 0.9% of the sample. The input for sequencing was CD4+ or CD8+ T cells sorted from blood, taken in a trial of the OX40 agonist ivuxolimab. These receptors originate from an adult with an advanced solid tumor such as melanoma, head and neck, liver or kidney cancer.

A single count supports this clone. Other DNA sequences within the sample encode an identical CDR3. V usage is TRBV18 and J usage is TRBJ1-2, with D possibly being TRBD1 (5 bases). This CDR3 has 15 amino acids. The germline CDR1 and CDR2 sequences are KGHSH and LQKENI. Trimming pared 3 bases from V and 1 base from J, leaving 12 bases between. The CDR3 is CASSPSRDSNYGYTF. For the CDR3, the DNA is TGTGCCAGCTCACCCTCCAGGGATAGTAACTATGGCTACACCTTC.

The CDR3, as DNA: TGTGCCAGCAGTTCTGCCCAGAGCGGGAGGTCGGCAGATACGCAGTATTTT. Translating it yields CASSSAQSGRSADTQYF. This chain uses TRBV9 with TRBJ2-3, with 9 nucleotides matching TRBD2. The germline gives CDR1 SGDLS, CDR2 YYNGEE. The V gene end was trimmed by 5 bases and the J gene end by 4 bases; junction bases not matched to a gene: 14. The CDR3 contains 17 residues.

V and J are TRBV12-5 and TRBJ1-5, with D uncertain. V lost 1 base to trimming and J lost 0 bases, with 16 bases between them. Germline CDR1 and CDR2: LGHNT and FRNRAP. The CDR3 extends over 18 amino acids. CDR3 coding DNA: TGTGCTAGTGGTTTGGGCAGCCCGTCAACTTATAGCAATCAGCCCCAGCATTTT. Translated, it gives CASGLGSPSTYSNQPQHF.

The rearrangement uses TRBV27 and TRBJ2-5; a weak D match, TRBD1 (8 bases). V dropped 5 bases and J dropped 11 bases, with 15 bases sitting between them. The CDR3 is 12 residues long. From germline, CDR1 is MNHEY and CDR2 SMNVEV (reference sequence). The CDR3 DNA follows: TGTGCCAGCAGTAGGACAGGGAGGGAGCAGTACTTC. The encoded protein is CASSRTGREQYF.

This clone has a handful of counts. The chain combines TRBV7-3 with TRBJ1-5; 9 nucleotides agree with TRBD1. Germline-derived CDR1 and CDR2 are SGHTA and FQGTGA. CDR3 length: 14 residues. V was pared by 5 bases and J by 5 bases, with 4 bases of the junction left unmatched. In DNA, the CDR3 is TGTGCCAGCAGCAAGGACAGGGGATATCAGCCCCAGCATTTT. Its protein is CASSKDRGYQPQHF.

The V and J genes are TRBV28 and TRBJ1-2, with TRBD1 matching over 8 bases. Germline CDR1 reads MDHEN; CDR2 reads SYDVKM. V lost 4 bases, J lost 1 base, and 8 bases stayed unmatched. This CDR3 is 16 amino acids long. CDR3 in DNA: TGTGCCAGCAGTTCCCCGGGACAGGCGATTAACTATGGCTACACCTTC. Translated: CASSSPGQAINYGYTF.

V usage is TRBV6-5 and J usage is TRBJ1-5, with unresolved D. The V end lost 2 bases, the J end lost 9 bases, and 11 bases lay between the germline ends. This CDR3 is built from 13 residues. Looked up from germline, CDR1 is MNHEY and CDR2 is SVGAGI. The chain's CDR3 is CASSYRPSGPQHF. CDR3 DNA: TGTGCCAGCAGTTACCGGCCCTCGGGGCCCCAGCATTTT.

Note on this clone: The junction shows a germline mismatch at one end, possibly a read error. The rearrangement uses TRBV7-8 and TRBJ2-7, with D perhaps matching TRBD1 or TRBD2 (5 bases each). The CDR3 length is 15 residues. The germline V gene has CDR1 SGHVS and CDR2 FQNEAQ. CDR3 in amino acids: CASSLVTEGNYEPYF. Here the CDR3 DNA reads TGTGCCAGCAGCTTAGTGACAGAGGGCAACTACGAGCCGTACTTC.